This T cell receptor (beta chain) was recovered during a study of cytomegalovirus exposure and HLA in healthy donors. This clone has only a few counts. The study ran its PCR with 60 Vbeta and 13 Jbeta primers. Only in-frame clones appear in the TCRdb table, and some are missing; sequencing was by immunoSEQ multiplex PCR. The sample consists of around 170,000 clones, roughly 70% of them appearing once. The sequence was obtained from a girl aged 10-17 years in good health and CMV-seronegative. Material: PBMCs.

The CDR3 region is CASSERAYGYTF. DNA for the CDR3: TGTGCCAGCAGTGAGAGGGCCTATGGCTACACCTTC. The chain is built from TRBV2 and TRBJ1-2; no clear D gene. This CDR3 has 12 amino acids. The germline gives CDR1 SNHLY, CDR2 FYNNEI. V shed 3 bases and J shed 4 bases, with 6 bases lying between them.